The text below deals with one T cell receptor (beta chain). PCR or immunohistochemistry showed mismatch repair deficiency in every enrolled patient. This sample was included in a study of PD-1 blockade in mismatch repair-deficient tumors. Study-level information: All were previously treated, progressing patients with around 12 mismatch repair-deficient cancer types.

Data came from immunoSEQ multiplex PCR; TCRdb stores just in-frame clones and leaves some out. This sample has 40,000 to 60,000 clones, with roughly 75% found just once. V lost 2 bases and J lost 5, with 19 bases in between. The CDR3 has 16 residues. CDR1 LNHDA and CDR2 SQIVND come from the germline V gene (reference sequence). V is TRBV19 and J is TRBJ2-7; D perhaps matches TRBD2 (5 bases). Source: peripheral blood, taken 4 weeks after starting pembrolizumab. The clonotype comes from an adult with mismatch repair-deficient cancer. The CDR3 region has the DNA TGTGCCAGTAGTATAAAAGCGGAAACCCCCAGACACGAGCAGTACTTC. Residues: CASSIKAETPRHEQYF.